This record looks at one T cell receptor (beta chain) sequence and its context. The CDR3 runs 16 residues. The germline V gene has CDR1 SGHRS and CDR2 YFSETQ. Between the trimmed V and J ends, which lost 4 bases and 5 bases, there was a span of 20 bases. This entry belongs to a study of blood T cell repertoires in COVID-19. Turning to the study itself: PBMCs, B-cell-depleted T cells, or T cells were the source of the cDNA or gDNA that made up the material.

The assay was immunoSEQ multiplex PCR, and TCRdb's table has in-frame clones only and misses some. The sample contains 350,000 or so clones, around 80% of which appear only once. Sequencing was performed on peripheral blood. The source is a man between 25 and 39 years old with active or convalescent COVID-19. This chain joins TRBV5-1 and TRBJ2-3; D may be TRBD2 (6 bases). CDR3 bases: TGCGCCAGCAGCCCTTTAGCGGACACCCGGGTAGATACGCAGTATTTT. This gives the protein CASSPLADTRVDTQYF.